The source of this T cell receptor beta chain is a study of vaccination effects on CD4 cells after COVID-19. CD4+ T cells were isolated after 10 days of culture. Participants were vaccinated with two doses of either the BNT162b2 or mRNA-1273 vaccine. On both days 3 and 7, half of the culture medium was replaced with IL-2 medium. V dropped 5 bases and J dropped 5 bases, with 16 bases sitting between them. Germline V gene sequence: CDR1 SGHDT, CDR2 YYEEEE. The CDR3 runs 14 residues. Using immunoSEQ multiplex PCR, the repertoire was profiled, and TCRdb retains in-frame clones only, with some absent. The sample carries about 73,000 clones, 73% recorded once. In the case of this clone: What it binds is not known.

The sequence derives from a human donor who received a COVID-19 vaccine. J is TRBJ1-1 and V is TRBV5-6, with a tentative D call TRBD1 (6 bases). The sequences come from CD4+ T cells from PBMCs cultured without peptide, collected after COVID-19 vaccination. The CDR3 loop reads CASRAGTLYTEAFF. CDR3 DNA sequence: TGTGCCAGCAGGGCCGGGACACTCTATACTGAAGCTTTCTTT.